Presented here are 21 T cell receptor beta chains from one specimen sequenced in a study of OX40 agonist ivuxolimab in advanced cancers. The repertoire was sequenced with immunoSEQ multiplex PCR; TCRdb's copy has only in-frame clones and lacks some. The sample has under 110,000 clones; about nine tenths are singletons. Specimen: CD4+ or CD8+ T cells sorted from blood, collected in a trial of the OX40 agonist ivuxolimab. These receptors all come from an adult with an advanced solid tumor such as melanoma, head and neck, liver or kidney cancer.

Written as DNA, the CDR3 is TGTGCCAGCAGCTTACTGGACCTCAGCACAGATACGCAGTATTTT. It specifies CASSLLDLSTDTQYF. The chain has TRBV7-2 and TRBJ2-3; D is unresolved. The V end lost 2 bases, the J end lost 0 bases, and 9 bases lay between the germline ends. The CDR3 is 15 amino acids. Germline CDR1 is SGHTA and CDR2 is FQGNSA.

V usage is TRBV30 and J usage is TRBJ2-3; perhaps TRBD1 as D (6 bases). V lost 7 bases and J 6 bases, leaving 14 bases between the germline ends. The germline CDR1 and CDR2 sequences are GTSNPN and SVGIG (reference sequence). This CDR3 has 12 amino acids. The CDR3 DNA reads as TGTGCCTTTAGAGGGGGTTCGGATACGCAGTATTTT. Translated: CAFRGGSDTQYF.

The chain combines TRBV7-9 with TRBJ1-1; D is unresolved. Germline values: CDR1 SEHNR, CDR2 FQNEAQ (reference sequence). The CDR3 has 13 residues. The V end was cut by 0 bases, the J end by 7 bases, with 9 bases between. CDR3 loop: CASSLAEKREAFF. CDR3 sequence (DNA): TGTGCCAGCAGCTTAGCGGAGAAACGTGAAGCTTTCTTT.

The chain recombines TRBV13 with TRBJ1-5; tentatively, D is TRBD1 (6 bases). V was clipped by 5 bases and J by 4 bases, with 12 bases between them. CDR3 size: 14 residues. Looked up from germline, CDR1 is PRHDT and CDR2 is FYEKMQ (reference sequence). The CDR3 here is CASSRQGRNQPQHF. DNA for the CDR3: TGTGCCAGCAGCCGCCAGGGGAGGAATCAGCCCCAGCATTTT.

The chain recombines TRBV6-6 with TRBJ2-7; tentatively, D is TRBD1 or TRBD2 (7 bases each). Germline V gene data show CDR1 as MNHNY and CDR2 as SVGAGI (reference sequence). This CDR3 region has 13 residues. V lost 8 bases to trimming and J lost 4 bases, with 15 bases between them. The CDR3 coding sequence is TGTGCCAGCCGACAGGGAGGGGGATACGAGCAGTACTTC. This codes for CASRQGGGYEQYF.

The gene calls are TRBV27 and TRBJ2-1; no firm D call. The CDR3 loop spans 11 amino acids. CDR1 and CDR2 (germline): MNHEY, SMNVEV (reference sequence). Trimming shortened V by 6 bases and J by 8 bases, and 8 bases separated the two germline ends. CDR3 residues: CASSRLDEQFF. The DNA for the CDR3 is TGTGCCAGCAGCAGGTTGGATGAGCAGTTCTTC.

This chain uses TRBV7-6 with TRBJ2-6, with D possibly TRBD2 on 5 matching bases. Trimming left V 3 bases short and J 3 bases short, with 6 bases between. This CDR3 is built from 14 residues. Germline CDR1 and CDR2: SGHVS and FNYEAQ. The CDR3, as DNA: TGTGCCAGCAGCTTGGCGGGTGGGGCCAACGTCCTGACTTTC. Its protein product is CASSLAGGANVLTF.

The chain combines TRBV5-4 with TRBJ2-7, with 9 bases fitting TRBD1. Germline CDR1 reads SGHNT; CDR2 reads YYREEE (reference sequence). J lost 7 bases, V lost 7 bases, and 15 bases had no gene match. CDR3 length equals 15 residues. The CDR3 sequence is CASRPWTGAQEEQYF. The CDR3 DNA reads TGTGCCAGCCGCCCATGGACAGGGGCGCAGGAGGAGCAGTACTTC.

This chain uses TRBV30 with TRBJ1-6, with D unresolved. This CDR3 region has 14 residues. Per the germline V gene, CDR1 is GTSNPN and CDR2 is SVGIG (reference sequence). The V and J ends lost 0 bases and 6 bases respectively, with 9 bases between them. The CDR3 protein is CAWSVWQANSPLHF. CDR3 DNA sequence: TGTGCCTGGAGTGTATGGCAGGCTAATTCACCCCTCCACTTT.

The chain links TRBV7-2 to TRBJ1-1; D ambiguous. Germline assignment: CDR1 SGHTA and CDR2 FQGNSA. V was trimmed by 4 bases and J by 7 bases, leaving 13 bases between them. The length of the CDR3 is 13 residues. CDR3 sequence: CASSYLQAHEAFF. Written as DNA, the CDR3 is TGTGCCAGCAGCTACCTCCAGGCACATGAAGCTTTCTTT.

J is TRBJ2-1 and V is TRBV27; D perhaps matches TRBD1 (6 bases). The V gene lost 8 bases and the J gene lost 2 bases, with 13 bases spanning the gap. This CDR3 has 14 residues. Germline lookup yields CDR1 MNHEY and CDR2 SMNVEV (reference sequence). CDR3 sequence: CASGVDRTYNEQFF. The DNA for the CDR3 is TGTGCCAGCGGAGTGGACAGAACCTACAATGAGCAGTTCTTC.

This chain joins TRBV7-2 and TRBJ2-3, with a tentative D call TRBD2 (5 bases). V shed 3 bases and J shed 5 bases, with 9 bases lying between them. Germline V gene lookup returns CDR1 SGHTA and CDR2 FQGNSA. This CDR3 comprises 13 residues. As DNA, the CDR3 is TGTGCCAGCAGCTTTCGCGAGGGAGATACGCAGTATTTT. Its translation is CASSFREGDTQYF. Using reference TRBV7-2 and TRBJ2-3 for the parts outside the CDR3, the full variable domain is GAGVSQSPSNKVTEKGKDVELRCDPISGHTALYWYRQSLGQGLEFLIYFQGNSAPDKSGLPSDRFSAERTGGSVSTLTIQRTQQEDSAVYLCASSFREGDTQYFGPGTRLTVL.

The CDR3, as DNA: TGTGCCAGTAGTACGGACAGGGGGCGTAACAATGAGCAGTTCTTC. It encodes CASSTDRGRNNEQFF. V usage is TRBV19 and J usage is TRBJ2-1; the match to TRBD1 covers 11 bases. After removal of 4 bases from V and 5 bases from J, the junction contained 4 bases not matched to a gene. The CDR3 extends over 15 amino acids. Germline V gives CDR1 LNHDA, CDR2 SQIVND (reference sequence).

The chain carries TRBV5-1 and TRBJ2-1; 7 positions match TRBD1. The CDR3 length is 15 residues. V was pared by 2 bases and J by 5 bases, with 7 bases of the junction left unmatched. Germline CDR1 SGHRS, CDR2 YFSETQ. CDR3 sequence reads: CASSLMGQTNNEQFF. The CDR3 DNA is TGCGCCAGCAGCTTAATGGGACAGACTAACAATGAGCAGTTCTTC.

This rearrangement joins TRBV11-2 to TRBJ1-1; 10 nucleotides line up with TRBD1. The CDR3 has 15 residues. Germline V CDR1 and CDR2: SGHAT, FQNNGV. V lost 4 bases and J lost 2; bases outside the gene matches: 4. CDR3 in DNA: TGTGCCAGCAGCTCTATGACAGGGGGCAACACTGAAGCTTTCTTT. Protein: CASSSMTGGNTEAFF.

The chain employs TRBV19 and TRBJ1-5; 7 positions match TRBD1. Germline CDR1 LNHDA, CDR2 SQIVND (reference sequence). Unmatched junction bases numbered 4, after V lost 0 bases and J lost 5 bases. The CDR3 length is 15 residues. In nucleotides, the CDR3 is TGTGCCAGTAGTATAGAGACAGGGAGTTATCAGCCCCAGCATTTT. This sequence encodes CASSIETGSYQPQHF.

V is TRBV7-9 and J is TRBJ2-7; D perhaps matches TRBD1 (6 bases). This CDR3 has 15 residues. The V end lost 5 bases, the J end lost 5 bases, and 19 bases lay between the germline ends. CDR1 is SEHNR, CDR2 FQNEAQ, per germline (reference sequence). The CDR3: CASSHQGPSGNEQYF. CDR3 bases: TGTGCCAGCAGCCATCAGGGGCCCTCCGGAAACGAGCAGTACTTC.

A few counts support this clone. The chain joins TRBV7-2 to TRBJ2-1; 12 bases align to TRBD2. The germline V gene encodes CDR1 SGHTA and CDR2 FQGNSA. The junction had 6 bases not matched to a gene; V was cut back by 5 bases and J by 7 bases. The CDR3 is 15 residues long. CDR3 nucleotide sequence: TGTGCCAGCAGCCCTAGCGGGGGGGCGAGGAATGAGCAGTTCTTC. Translation gives CASSPSGGARNEQFF.

This sequence joins TRBV7-9 and TRBJ1-1; D is unresolved. Looked up from germline, CDR1 is SEHNR and CDR2 is FQNEAQ (reference sequence). This CDR3 has 13 residues. The germline V and J ends were trimmed by 3 bases and 4 bases, with 9 bases remaining between them. Here the CDR3 DNA reads TGTGCCAGCAGCTTTGGAGAGACCACTGAAGCTTTCTTT. It translates to CASSFGETTEAFF. The full variable domain, in which reference TRBV7-9 and TRBJ1-1 provide the parts outside the CDR3, is DTGVSQNPRHKITKRGQNVTFRCDPISEHNRLYWYRQTLGQGPEFLTYFQNEAQLEKSRLLSDRFSAERPKGSFSTLEIQRTEQGDSAMYLCASSFGETTEAFFGQGTRLTVV.

The table lists this clone with a few counts. Relative to the germline gene, one junction end is altered; a read error may explain this. The chain employs TRBV18 and TRBJ1-3, with D possibly matching TRBD1 (6 bases). CDR3 size: 18 residues. The germline V gene has CDR1 KGHSH and CDR2 LQKENI. CDR3: CASSPQRGGATSGNTIYF. CDR3 nucleotide sequence: TGTGCCAGCTCCCCACAACGGGGGGGGGCGACCTCTGGAAACACCATATATTTT. Based on the CDR3 plus reference TRBV18 and TRBJ1-3, the full variable domain is NAGVMQNPRHLVRRRGQEARLRCSPMKGHSHVYWYRQLPEEGLKFMVYLQKENIIDESGMPKERFSAEFPKEGPSILRIQQVVRGDSAAYFCASSPQRGGATSGNTIYFGEGSWLTVV.

Only a few counts were recorded for this clone. The chain employs TRBV7-9 and TRBJ1-2; D unclear. Trimming took off 4 bases at V and 8 bases at J, with 14 bases between the two ends. The CDR3 totals 13 residues. Germline V gene data show CDR1 as SEHNR and CDR2 as FQNEAQ (reference sequence). CDR3 sequence reads: CASSSDAGLGYTF. The CDR3 nucleotides are TGTGCCAGCAGCTCCGACGCGGGGTTGGGCTACACCTTC.